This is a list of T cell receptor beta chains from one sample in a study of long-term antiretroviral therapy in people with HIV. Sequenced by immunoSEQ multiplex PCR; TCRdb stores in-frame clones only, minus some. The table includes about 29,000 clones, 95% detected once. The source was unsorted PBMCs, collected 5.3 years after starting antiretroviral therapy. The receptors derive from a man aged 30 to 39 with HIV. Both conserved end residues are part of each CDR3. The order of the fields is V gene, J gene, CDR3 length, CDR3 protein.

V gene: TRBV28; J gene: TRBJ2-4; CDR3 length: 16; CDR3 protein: CASSTRPGLAKNIQYF
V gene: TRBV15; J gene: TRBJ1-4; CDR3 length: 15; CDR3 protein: CATSRVPGNNEKLFF
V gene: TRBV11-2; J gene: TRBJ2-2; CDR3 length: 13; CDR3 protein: CASSLLLSGELFF
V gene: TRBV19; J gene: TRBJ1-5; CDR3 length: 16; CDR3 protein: CASSTAGTEIDQPQHF
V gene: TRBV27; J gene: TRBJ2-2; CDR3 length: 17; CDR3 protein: CASSLGLAGGPTGELFF
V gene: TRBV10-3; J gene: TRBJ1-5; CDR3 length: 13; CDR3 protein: CAISQDSNQPQHF
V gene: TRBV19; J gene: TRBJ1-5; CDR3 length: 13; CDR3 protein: CASIWGPGQPQHF
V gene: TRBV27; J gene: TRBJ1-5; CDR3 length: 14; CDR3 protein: CASRGQYSNQPQHF
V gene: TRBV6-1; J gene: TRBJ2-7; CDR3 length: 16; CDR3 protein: CASSEAGLANPYEQYF
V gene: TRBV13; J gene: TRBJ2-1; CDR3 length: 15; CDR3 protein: CASSHSGRTYNEQFF
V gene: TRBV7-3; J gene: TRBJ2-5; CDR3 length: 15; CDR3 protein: CASSRSGGATETQYF
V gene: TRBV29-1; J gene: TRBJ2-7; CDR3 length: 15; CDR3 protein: CSVELSGQGHYEQYF
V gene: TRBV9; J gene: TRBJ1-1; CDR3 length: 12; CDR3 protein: CASSADTFEAFF
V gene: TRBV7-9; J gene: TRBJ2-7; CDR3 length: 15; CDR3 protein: CASSLRDTGAYEQYF
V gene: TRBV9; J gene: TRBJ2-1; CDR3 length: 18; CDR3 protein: CASSQLFTGTRRINEQFF
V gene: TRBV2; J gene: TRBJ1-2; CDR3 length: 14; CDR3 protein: CASRYGPIDYGYTF
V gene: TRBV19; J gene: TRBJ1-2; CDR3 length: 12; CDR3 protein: CASSRTIGGYTF
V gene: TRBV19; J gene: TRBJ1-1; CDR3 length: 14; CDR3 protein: CATQQGRLNTEAFF
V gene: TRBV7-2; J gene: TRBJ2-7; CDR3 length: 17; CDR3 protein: CASSPQGLAGGSYEQYF
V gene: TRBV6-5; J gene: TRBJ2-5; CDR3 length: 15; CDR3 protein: CASSYSMADQETQYF
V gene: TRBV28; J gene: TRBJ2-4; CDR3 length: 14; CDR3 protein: CASSLPDRADIQYF
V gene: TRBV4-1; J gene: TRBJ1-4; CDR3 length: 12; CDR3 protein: CASSPLGEKLFF
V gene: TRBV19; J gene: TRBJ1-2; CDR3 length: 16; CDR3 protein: CASSTLGIGTDYGYTF
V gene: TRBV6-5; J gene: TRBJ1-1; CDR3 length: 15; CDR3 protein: CASSPPPRGETEAFF
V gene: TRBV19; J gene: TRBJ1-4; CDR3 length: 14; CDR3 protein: CASSPQGVGEKLFF
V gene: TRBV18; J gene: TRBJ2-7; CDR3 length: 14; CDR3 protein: CASSPRETVNEQYF
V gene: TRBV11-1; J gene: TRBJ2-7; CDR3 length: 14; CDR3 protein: CASSLGPARYEQYF
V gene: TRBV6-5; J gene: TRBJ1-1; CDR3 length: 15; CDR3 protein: CASSYRVSGAREAFF
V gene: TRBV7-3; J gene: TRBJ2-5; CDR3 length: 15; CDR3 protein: CASSHSSASQETQYF
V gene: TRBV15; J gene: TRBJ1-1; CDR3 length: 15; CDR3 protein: CATSRDRTVNTEAFF
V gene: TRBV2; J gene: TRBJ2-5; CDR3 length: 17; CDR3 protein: CASSEGASGSFQETQYF
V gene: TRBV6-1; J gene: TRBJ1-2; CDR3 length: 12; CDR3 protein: CASSGQLYGYTF
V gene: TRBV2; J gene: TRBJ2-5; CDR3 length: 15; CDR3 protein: CASSEVGLVEETQYF
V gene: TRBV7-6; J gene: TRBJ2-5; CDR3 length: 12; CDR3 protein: CASSRAGETQYF
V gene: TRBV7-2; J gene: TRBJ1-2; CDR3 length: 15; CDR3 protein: CASSLIGTSNYGYTF
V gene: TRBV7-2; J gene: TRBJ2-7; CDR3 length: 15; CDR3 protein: CASSLEGGNSYEQYF
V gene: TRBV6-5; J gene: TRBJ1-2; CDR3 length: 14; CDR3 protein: CASSYREGAGGYTF
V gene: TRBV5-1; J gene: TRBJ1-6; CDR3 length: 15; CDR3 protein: CASSLGAGSGSPLHF
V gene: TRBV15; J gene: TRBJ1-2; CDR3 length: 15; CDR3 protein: CATSFGSRPGRGYTF
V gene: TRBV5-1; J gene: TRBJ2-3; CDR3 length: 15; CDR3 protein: CASSWTSGGADTQYF